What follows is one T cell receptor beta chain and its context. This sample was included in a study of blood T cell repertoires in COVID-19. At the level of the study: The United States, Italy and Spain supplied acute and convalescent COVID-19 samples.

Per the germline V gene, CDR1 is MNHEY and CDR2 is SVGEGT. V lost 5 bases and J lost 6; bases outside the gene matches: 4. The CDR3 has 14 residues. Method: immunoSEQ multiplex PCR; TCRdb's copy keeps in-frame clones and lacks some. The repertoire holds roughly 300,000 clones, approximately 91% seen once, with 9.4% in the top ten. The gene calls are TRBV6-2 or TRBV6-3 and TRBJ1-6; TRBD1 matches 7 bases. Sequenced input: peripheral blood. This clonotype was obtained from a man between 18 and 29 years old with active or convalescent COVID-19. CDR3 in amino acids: CASSRGQSNSPLHF. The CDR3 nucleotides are TGTGCCAGCAGTCGGGGACAGTCTAATTCACCCCTCCACTTT.